These 6 T cell receptor beta chains were sequenced from one sample in a study of cytomegalovirus exposure and HLA in healthy donors. The PCR was carried out with 60 Vbeta primers and 13 Jbeta primers. Sequencing used immunoSEQ multiplex PCR; TCRdb keeps in-frame clones, though not all of them. This repertoire shows more than 100,000 clones, around 76% found once; its top ten account for 30%. Source material: PBMCs. Every receptor here comes from a man aged 55 to 69 in good health and CMV-seropositive.

The rearrangement uses TRBV30 and TRBJ1-4; 8 bases map to TRBD1. This CDR3 is 15 amino acids long. Germline V gene sequence: CDR1 GTSNPN, CDR2 SVGIG (reference sequence). With 2 bases clipped from V and 5 bases from J, the junction kept 7 bases outside the gene matches. The CDR3 loop is CAWSLGTGPNEKLFF. The CDR3 DNA sequence: TGTGCCTGGAGTTTGGGGACAGGACCGAATGAAAAACTGTTTTTT.

The chain carries TRBV28 and TRBJ1-3; D uncertain. Germline lookup yields CDR1 MDHEN and CDR2 SYDVKM. V was clipped by 6 bases and J by 1 base, with 16 bases between them. The CDR3 covers 16 residues. The DNA for the CDR3 is TGTGCCAGCAGCCCATGGGAGGTCGGGTCTGGAAACACCATATATTTT. Its protein product is CASSPWEVGSGNTIYF. The whole variable domain, filled in from reference TRBV28 and TRBJ1-3, reads DVKVTQSSRYLVKRTGEKVFLECVQDMDHENMFWYRQDPGLGLRLIYFSYDVKMKEKGDIPEGYSVSREKKERFSLILESASTNQTSMYLCASSPWEVGSGNTIYFGEGSWLTVV.

V is TRBV7-7 and J is TRBJ2-5; the D is unclear. The V end lost 3 bases, the J end lost 5 bases, and 7 bases lay between the germline ends. The length of the CDR3 is 12 residues. CDR1 SSHAT and CDR2 FNYEAQ come from the germline V gene (reference sequence). The CDR3 DNA follows: TGTGCCAGCAGCTTCCCCGGGGAGACCCAGTACTTC. It codes for CASSFPGETQYF.

In DNA, the CDR3 is TGTGCCAGCAGTTACCCCGGGACAGGGTATGGCTACACCTTC. This codes for CASSYPGTGYGYTF. The chain carries TRBV6-5 and TRBJ1-2; TRBD1 matches 9 bases. Germline V gives CDR1 MNHEY, CDR2 SVGAGI. After removal of 2 bases from V and 5 bases from J, the junction contained 3 bases not matched to a gene. The CDR3 has 14 amino acids.

V and J are TRBV29-1 and TRBJ2-7, with 8 nucleotides matching TRBD1. The CDR3 loop spans 14 amino acids. CDR1 is SQVTM and CDR2 is ANQGSEA in the germline V gene. The J segment lost 6 bases and the V segment lost 6 bases, leaving 13 bases of the junction unmatched. CDR3 sequence: CSVETGGWSGEQYF. The CDR3 nucleotides read TGCAGCGTAGAAACAGGGGGATGGAGTGGCGAGCAGTACTTC.

J is TRBJ1-4 and V is TRBV18, with a possible D match to TRBD1 (6 bases). The CDR3 covers 16 residues. Trimming cost V 3 bases and J 6 bases, with 17 bases left between them. Germline lookup yields CDR1 KGHSH and CDR2 LQKENI. In DNA, the CDR3 is TGTGCCAGCTCACCTACGTCGGGACATCGAGATGAAAAACTGTTTTTT. It specifies CASSPTSGHRDEKLFF.